This T cell receptor beta chain came from a study of human T cells and chemical hapten exposure. Overall study context: The variation in per-sample TCR yields arose mainly from small differences in pooled library volumes.

Time point defined: patch test 1, 2 weeks after DPC sensitization. As for treatment: therapeutic diphenylcyclopropenone sensitization with weekly scalp DPC. As the library was built, unique molecular identifiers were attached to individual cDNA molecules. TCRdb fed the RACE reads into MiXCR, producing one record per CDR3 protein. Of tens of thousands of distinct CDR3 sequences in the sample, about 10% are singletons; the top ten hold 4% to 5.5%. The CDR3 is 13 amino acids. The germline V and J ends were trimmed by 0 bases and 7 bases, with 7 bases remaining between them. In germline, CDR1 is KGHSH, CDR2 LQKENI.

This rearrangement joins TRBV18 to TRBJ1-5; weak D call: TRBD1 (5 bases). This sequence originates from a woman in her forties or fifties with alopecia areata. Some clones in this sample may be carry-over from other donors' samples. Sequenced material: whole blood, taken in connection with sensitization to the hapten diphenylcyclopropenone (DPC). CDR3 coding DNA: TGTGCCAGCTCACCACCGGGGGACCAGCCCCAGCATTTT. Its protein is CASSPPGDQPQHF. Full variable domain (outside the CDR3, taken from reference TRBV18 and TRBJ1-5): NAGVMQNPRHLVRRRGQEARLRCSPMKGHSHVYWYRQLPEEGLKFMVYLQKENIIDESGMPKERFSAEFPKEGPSILRIQQVVRGDSAAYFCASSPPGDQPQHFGDGTRLSIL.